This is a list of T cell receptor beta chains from one sample in a study of T cell repertoires in cytomegalovirus infection. Their specific antigens are unknown. TCRdb redid the calling of the reads with MiXCR, one entry per CDR3 protein. The sample lists hundreds of thousands of distinct CDR3 sequences; roughly 42% were seen once. The sample here was cultured PBMCs, taken from culture after CMV antigen stimulation. The receptor source for this set is a human donor in good health (CMV status not recorded). Some clones in this sample may be carry-over from other donors' samples. Each CDR3 is given without its conserved first and last residue.

TRBJ2-7	TRBV6-2/TRBV6-3	ASSYSRDWEQY
TRBJ2-1	TRBV4-3	ASSQDLLPNEQF
TRBJ1-1	TRBV12-3/TRBV12-4	ASSLSAVSNTEAF
TRBJ2-2	TRBV7-6	ASSRPVRAGELF
TRBJ2-4	TRBV27	ASSFRRGLAKNIQY
TRBJ2-5	TRBV12-5	ASGRRRTGREETQY
TRBJ2-5	TRBV19	ATPGTADETQY
TRBJ2-3	TRBV7-6	ASSLAPKGRLWADTQY
TRBJ2-1	TRBV9	ASSVARDRASYNEQF
TRBJ2-3	TRBV7-2	ASSLAFSRPGDTQY
TRBJ1-5	TRBV28	ASSFREQPQH
TRBJ1-1	TRBV2	ASSEATAATAF
TRBJ1-5	TRBV12-3/TRBV12-4	ASSPFVGGGQPQH
TRBJ1-1	TRBV2	ASSERGTMTEAF
TRBJ1-1	TRBV7-2	ASSLAGGSEAF
TRBJ2-5	TRBV12-3/TRBV12-4	ASSTRYRASEETQY
TRBJ2-1	TRBV28	ASSRGLEYNEQF
TRBJ2-6	TRBV12-3/TRBV12-4	ASSVTQGPLSGANVLT
TRBJ1-3	TRBV6-6	ASSSRGTGNTIY
TRBJ1-4	TRBV18	ASSPSGANEKLF
TRBJ2-1	TRBV7-8	ASSLRGPDNEQF
TRBJ2-1	TRBV7-9	ASRGRREGSGNEQF
TRBJ1-1	TRBV7-2	ASSFQGSHTLDTEAF
TRBJ2-5	TRBV4-1	ASSQGGPGGYETQY
TRBJ2-7	TRBV6-1	ASTLTSVREQY
TRBJ2-1	TRBV19	ASSLNSAPIEQF
TRBJ2-4	TRBV7-2	ASSFRLAGDPIQY
TRBJ2-1	TRBV11-2	ASSSAGAYYNEQF
TRBJ2-3	TRBV4-2	ASSQDETSGAADTQY
TRBJ2-2	TRBV10-3	AIKGQGPWRELF
TRBJ2-1	TRBV20-1	SARSTGVNEQF
TRBJ2-3	TRBV27	ASSPIPPGPDTQY
TRBJ2-3	TRBV7-2	ASSLLAGETDTQY
TRBJ2-3	TRBV11-2	ASSSMGGPSTDTQY
TRBJ1-1	TRBV6-6	ASSYSPGALTEAF
TRBJ2-1	TRBV6-6	ASNRQASGVYNEQF
TRBJ2-4	TRBV12-3/TRBV12-4	ASSPTDRGSKNIQY
TRBJ2-7	TRBV7-9	ASSPVPGFEQY
TRBJ1-1	TRBV19	ASTQGLITEAF
TRBJ2-7	TRBV28	ASSPTGLAGYYEQY
TRBJ2-4	TRBV6-2/TRBV6-3	ASSYSRNLAKNIQY
TRBJ2-7	TRBV5-4	ASSLGLAGGIYEQY
TRBJ2-2	TRBV7-9	ASRRGELF
TRBJ2-1	TRBV11-3	ASSSRAAAYNEQF
TRBJ1-2	TRBV20-1	SALGRRTYPGYT
TRBJ2-5	TRBV7-2	ASSLRTGSGGETQY
TRBJ1-5	TRBV19	ASSINGGGNQPQH
TRBJ2-5	TRBV5-4	ASSLEAAGSETQY
TRBJ2-7	TRBV7-8	ASSSRTGLLYEQY
TRBJ2-3	TRBV28	ASSLFSGTSGPQDTQY
TRBJ1-5	TRBV5-6	ASSLEGPNNQPQH
TRBJ2-7	TRBV27	ASRADSYEQY
TRBJ2-2	TRBV2	ASSEAGLAGGKNTGELF
TRBJ1-4	TRBV18	ASSPAATNEKLF